This entry is about one T cell receptor beta chain. In the original processing: Amplified reference gene primers provided the basis for estimating nucleated cell counts. TCRdb's table, derived via immunoSEQ multiplex PCR, lists solely in-frame clones and lacks some. Clone size and V and J calls were adopted from that table, with D and trimming inferred from the DNA. The sample gives 490,000 or so clones, approximately 91% of which show up once; approximately 8% is in the top ten. The CDR3 covers 13 residues. V was trimmed by 6 bases and J by 6 bases, leaving 15 bases between them. Per germline, CDR1 KGHSH and CDR2 LQKENI. These data are taken from a study of blood T cell repertoires in COVID-19. For the study at large: Some COVID-19 samples were acute and others convalescent; all came from the United States, Italy and Spain.

This TCR was recovered from a woman aged 55-75 years who had recovered from COVID-19. Sequenced material: PBMCs or T cells enriched from blood (not recorded which). This chain links TRBV18 with TRBJ2-7, with D possibly being TRBD1 (5 bases). CDR3 sequence (DNA): TGTGCCAGCTCTCGCGGACAAATATCCGAGCAGTACTTC. Residues: CASSRGQISEQYF.